Listed below are T cell receptor beta chains from one sample, sequenced in a study of cytomegalovirus exposure and HLA in healthy donors. TCRdb's table, derived via immunoSEQ multiplex PCR, lists solely in-frame clones and lacks some. The sample has roughly 200,000 clones, about four fifths seen once. Material for sequencing was PBMCs. These receptors all come from a girl aged 10 to 17 in good health and CMV-seropositive. CDR3s include the opening cysteine and the closing phenylalanine or tryptophan. D genes are given only for firm matches. For some rows the clone size is stated as once, few or many, or as a class when expanded; others skip it.

J: TRBJ2-1; length: 13; D: TRBD2; V: TRBV18; size: .; CDR3: CASSLGLVGEQFF; DNA: TGTGCCAGCTCACTGGGACTAGTTGGTGAGCAGTTCTTC
J: TRBJ2-3; length: 19; D: TRBD1; V: TRBV6-1; size: .; CDR3: CASSEGDRGKRVSTDTQYF; DNA: TGTGCCAGCAGTGAAGGGGACAGGGGGAAACGAGTTAGCACAGATACGCAGTATTTT
J: TRBJ1-3; length: 15; D: .; V: TRBV6-6; size: .; CDR3: CASNYGQLSGNTIYF; DNA: TGTGCCAGCAACTACGGACAACTCTCTGGAAACACCATATATTTT
J: TRBJ2-1; length: 16; D: TRBD1; V: TRBV9; size: .; CDR3: CASSPKGQGGHNEQFF; DNA: TGTGCCAGCAGCCCAAAGGGACAGGGGGGTCACAATGAGCAGTTCTTC
J: TRBJ2-7; length: 14; D: .; V: TRBV27; size: .; CDR3: CASSFGTGYVEQYF; DNA: TGTGCCAGCAGCTTCGGAACAGGGTACGTCGAGCAGTACTTC
J: TRBJ1-3; length: 13; D: .; V: TRBV30; size: .; CDR3: CAWNTGRGNTIYF; DNA: TGTGCCTGGAATACAGGGCGAGGAAACACCATATATTTT
J: TRBJ2-7; length: 13; D: .; V: TRBV5-1; size: .; CDR3: CASSLDSRYEQYF; DNA: TGCGCCAGCAGCTTGGACAGCCGCTACGAGCAGTACTTC
J: TRBJ2-5; length: 17; D: .; V: TRBV9; size: .; CDR3: CASSVGGRQGGQETQYF; DNA: TGTGCCAGCAGCGTAGGGGGGCGACAGGGAGGCCAAGAGACCCAGTACTTC
J: TRBJ2-2; length: 16; D: TRBD2; V: TRBV30; size: .; CDR3: CAWSVSGGGVAGELFF; DNA: TGTGCCTGGAGTGTTAGCGGGGGGGGCGTGGCCGGGGAGCTGTTTTTT
J: TRBJ1-5; length: 15; D: TRBD1; V: TRBV5-5; size: .; CDR3: CASRLTGGGNQPQHF; DNA: TGTGCCAGCAGACTAACAGGGGGGGGCAATCAGCCCCAGCATTTT
J: TRBJ2-2; length: 15; D: TRBD2; V: TRBV10-3; size: .; CDR3: CATCGGAENTGELFF; DNA: TGTGCCACCTGCGGGGGGGCGGAGAACACCGGGGAGCTGTTTTTT
J: TRBJ2-2; length: 15; D: .; V: TRBV5-1; size: .; CDR3: CASSLLAGNTGELFF; DNA: TGCGCCAGCAGCTTGTTGGCAGGGAACACCGGGGAGCTGTTTTTT
J: TRBJ1-3; length: 12; D: .; V: TRBV6-5; size: .; CDR3: CASSNRENTIYF; DNA: TGTGCCAGCAGCAATCGGGAAAACACCATATATTTT
J: TRBJ1-1; length: 16; D: TRBD1; V: TRBV5-4; size: .; CDR3: CASSHPGQGMNTEAFF; DNA: TGTGCCAGCAGCCACCCGGGACAGGGGATGAACACTGAAGCTTTCTTT
J: TRBJ2-3; length: 15; D: TRBD1; V: TRBV19; size: .; CDR3: CASSIRTGRTDTQYF; DNA: TGTGCCAGTAGTATACGGACAGGTCGCACAGATACGCAGTATTTT
J: TRBJ1-2; length: 16; D: .; V: TRBV10-1; size: .; CDR3: CASSEYCRVGYYGYTF; DNA: TGCGCCAGCAGTGAGTATTGCAGGGTGGGGTACTATGGCTACACCTTC
J: TRBJ2-3; length: 15; D: TRBD2; V: TRBV4-1; size: .; CDR3: CASSLGTSDTDTQYF; DNA: TGCGCCAGCAGCCTCGGGACTAGCGACACAGATACGCAGTATTTT
J: TRBJ2-7; length: 17; D: TRBD2; V: TRBV15; size: once; CDR3: CATSGGLAGGFSYEQYF; DNA: TGTGCCACCAGCGGGGGACTAGCGGGGGGGTTCTCCTACGAGCAGTACTTC
J: TRBJ2-3; length: 15; D: TRBD2; V: TRBV18; size: .; CDR3: CASSPGLGLADTQYF; DNA: TGTGCCAGCTCACCCGGACTAGGATTGGCAGATACGCAGTATTTT
J: TRBJ2-7; length: 13; D: .; V: TRBV7-6; size: .; CDR3: CASSLGRTYEQYF; DNA: TGTGCCAGCAGCTTAGGCCGGACATACGAGCAGTACTTC
J: TRBJ1-1; length: 14; D: TRBD1; V: TRBV6-5; size: .; CDR3: CASRGQSGGSEAFF; DNA: TGTGCCAGCAGGGGACAGAGTGGGGGGTCTGAAGCTTTCTTT
J: TRBJ1-2; length: 11; D: TRBD1; V: TRBV29-1; size: .; CDR3: CSDDRAYGYTF; DNA: TGCAGTGACGACAGGGCCTATGGCTACACCTTC
J: TRBJ1-2; length: 13; D: .; V: TRBV9; size: .; CDR3: CASSLAGVYGYTF; DNA: TGTGCCAGCAGCCTCGCCGGGGTCTATGGCTACACCTTC
J: TRBJ2-6; length: 14; D: .; V: TRBV30; size: .; CDR3: CAWVRGSGANVLTF; DNA: TGTGCCTGGGTTAGGGGGTCTGGGGCCAACGTCCTGACTTTC
J: TRBJ1-1; length: 14; D: .; V: TRBV15; size: .; CDR3: CATSPVTGTNSDVF; DNA: TGTGCCACCAGCCCGGTCACCGGGACAAACTCGGATGTCTTT
J: TRBJ2-3; length: 16; D: .; V: TRBV5-1; size: .; CDR3: CASRRTGHGDGDTQYF; DNA: TGCGCCAGCAGACGTACCGGACACGGAGACGGGGATACGCAGTATTTT
J: TRBJ2-7; length: 14; D: TRBD2; V: TRBV5-1; size: .; CDR3: CASSPGLADYEQYF; DNA: TGCGCCAGCAGCCCGGGACTAGCGGACTACGAGCAGTACTTC